The T cell receptor beta chain described here comes from a study of T-cell reconstitution after alpha-beta-depleted transplantation in children. V dropped 4 bases and J dropped 5 bases, with 17 bases sitting between them. Germline CDR1 LGHDT, CDR2 YNNKEL (reference sequence). The length of the CDR3 is 15 residues. Findings and caveats of the study: The authors attributed T-cell counts and diversity one year after transplant mostly to newly produced T cells. There were reportedly several hundred expanded graft clones from which alpha-beta T cells came about two months after transplant.

The library targeted TCRbeta and was prepared with unique molecular identifiers. TCRdb ran MiXCR on the PCR reads and lists one entry per CDR3 protein. The sample holds 700,000 to 950,000 distinct CDR3 sequences, about 15% seen once. Worth noting for this clonotype: Its matching antigen is unknown.

The specimen comprised PBMCs, mostly from graft donor cells, sampled 360 days after TCRalphabeta/CD19-depleted stem cell transplant. The chain uses TRBV3-1 and TRBJ1-1, with a weak D call TRBD1 (6 bases). The receptor comes from a male patient between 5 and 17 years old who had a stem cell transplant for acute lymphoblastic leukemia, so the T cells may come from the graft donor. CDR3 DNA: TGTGCCAGCAGCCCCAACAGGGATAGAGGGACTGAAGCTTTCTTT. The encoded protein is CASSPNRDRGTEAFF.